Given below is one T cell receptor (beta chain) in context. The same CDR3 arises from other DNA sequences in this sample as well. This sample is drawn from a study of shared clonotypes between healthy human individuals. The ends lost 6 bases at V and 10 bases at J; junction bases unmatched: 15. Germline assignment: CDR1 MGHDK and CDR2 SYGVNS. CDR3 length: 15 amino acids. Profiling relied on immunoSEQ multiplex PCR, and the TCRdb table lists in-frame clones only, not all of them. Of roughly 330,000 clones detected, 74% appear once; the ten largest clones hold approximately 10%. This TCR was sampled from a young man in good health. The sequenced material came from memory CD4+ T cells sorted from blood. Documented subset: CD45RA-negative fraction. This chain links TRBV25-1 with TRBJ1-2, with 9 bases that match TRBD1. The CDR3 loop reads CASSNLVRDRVAYTF. The CDR3 DNA sequence: TGTGCCAGCAGCAATTTGGTGAGGGACAGGGTGGCCTACACCTTC.